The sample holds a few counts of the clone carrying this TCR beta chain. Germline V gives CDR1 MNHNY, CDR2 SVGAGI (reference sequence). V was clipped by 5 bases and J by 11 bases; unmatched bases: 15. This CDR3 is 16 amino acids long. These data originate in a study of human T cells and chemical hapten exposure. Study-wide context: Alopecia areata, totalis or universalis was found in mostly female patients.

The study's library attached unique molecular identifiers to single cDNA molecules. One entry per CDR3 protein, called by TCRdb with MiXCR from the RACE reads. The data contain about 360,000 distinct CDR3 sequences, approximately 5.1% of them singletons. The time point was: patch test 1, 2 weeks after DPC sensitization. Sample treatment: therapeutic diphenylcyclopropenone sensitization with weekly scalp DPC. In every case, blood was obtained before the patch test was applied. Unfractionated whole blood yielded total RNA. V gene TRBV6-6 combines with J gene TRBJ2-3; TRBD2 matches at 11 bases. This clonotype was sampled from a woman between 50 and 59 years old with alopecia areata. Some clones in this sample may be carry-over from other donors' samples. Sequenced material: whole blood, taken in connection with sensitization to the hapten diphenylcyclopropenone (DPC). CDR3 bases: TGTGCCAGCAGTACCACTAGCGGGGGTCTCGGAGGTCGGCAGTATTTT. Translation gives CASSTTSGGLGGRQYF.